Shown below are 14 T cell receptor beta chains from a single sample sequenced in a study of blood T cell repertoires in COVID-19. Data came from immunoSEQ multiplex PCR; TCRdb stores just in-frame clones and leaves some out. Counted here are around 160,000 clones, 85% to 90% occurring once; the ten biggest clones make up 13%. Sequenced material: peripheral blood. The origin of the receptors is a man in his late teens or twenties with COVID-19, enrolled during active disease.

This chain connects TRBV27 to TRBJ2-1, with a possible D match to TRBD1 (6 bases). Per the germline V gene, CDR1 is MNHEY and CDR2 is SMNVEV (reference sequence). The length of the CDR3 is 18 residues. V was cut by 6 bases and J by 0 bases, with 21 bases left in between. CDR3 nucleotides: TGTGCCAGCAGATGGACAGCCACCGAAGAGAGCTCCTACAATGAGCAGTTCTTC. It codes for CASRWTATEESSYNEQFF.

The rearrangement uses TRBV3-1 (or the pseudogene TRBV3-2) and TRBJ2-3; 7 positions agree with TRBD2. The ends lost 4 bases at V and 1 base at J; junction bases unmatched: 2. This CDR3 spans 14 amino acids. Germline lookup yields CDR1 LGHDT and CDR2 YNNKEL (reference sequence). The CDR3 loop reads CASSLLAGTDTQYF. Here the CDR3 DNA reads TGTGCCAGCAGCCTTCTAGCGGGCACAGATACGCAGTATTTT.

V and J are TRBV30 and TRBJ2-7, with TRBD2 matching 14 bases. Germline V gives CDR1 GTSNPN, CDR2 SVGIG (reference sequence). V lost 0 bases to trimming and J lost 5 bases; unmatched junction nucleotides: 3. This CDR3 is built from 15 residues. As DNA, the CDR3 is TGTGCCTGGAGTGTAGGGACTAGCGGGAGTAACGAGCAGTACTTC. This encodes CAWSVGTSGSNEQYF.

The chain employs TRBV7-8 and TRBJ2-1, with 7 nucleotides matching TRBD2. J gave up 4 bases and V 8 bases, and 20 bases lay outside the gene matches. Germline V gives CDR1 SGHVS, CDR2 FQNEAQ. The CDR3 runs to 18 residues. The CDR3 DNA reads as TGTGCCAGCTGGGAACTAGCGCCCCCCGAGCAATATTACAATGAGCAGTTCTTC. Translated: CASWELAPPEQYYNEQFF.

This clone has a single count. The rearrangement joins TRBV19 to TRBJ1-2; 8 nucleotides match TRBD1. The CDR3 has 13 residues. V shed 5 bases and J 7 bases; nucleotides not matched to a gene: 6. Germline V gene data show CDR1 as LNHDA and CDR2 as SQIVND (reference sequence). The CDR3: CASSLDRESGYTF. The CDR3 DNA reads TGTGCCAGTAGTCTGGACAGGGAAAGTGGCTACACCTTC.

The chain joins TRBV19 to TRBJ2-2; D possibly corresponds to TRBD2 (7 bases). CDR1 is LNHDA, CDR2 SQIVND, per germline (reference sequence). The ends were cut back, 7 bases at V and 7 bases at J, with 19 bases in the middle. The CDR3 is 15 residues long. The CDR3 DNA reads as TGTGCCAGTACGGGGGGCGCGTATGGGAACGGGGAGCTGTTTTTT. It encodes CASTGGAYGNGELFF.

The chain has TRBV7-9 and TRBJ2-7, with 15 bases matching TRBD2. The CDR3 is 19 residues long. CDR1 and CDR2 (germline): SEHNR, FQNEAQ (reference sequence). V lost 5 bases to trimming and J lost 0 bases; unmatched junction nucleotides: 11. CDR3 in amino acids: CASSPARTSGRGSSYEQYF. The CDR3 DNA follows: TGTGCCAGCAGCCCCGCCAGGACTAGCGGGAGGGGGTCCTCCTACGAGCAGTACTTC.

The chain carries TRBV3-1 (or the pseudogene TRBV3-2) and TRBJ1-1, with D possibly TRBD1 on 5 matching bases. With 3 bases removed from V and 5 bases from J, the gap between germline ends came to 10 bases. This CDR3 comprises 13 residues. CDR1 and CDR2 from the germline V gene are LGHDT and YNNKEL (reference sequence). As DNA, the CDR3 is TGTGCCAGCAGCCATTCTCGGGGGACTGAAGCTTTCTTT. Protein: CASSHSRGTEAFF.

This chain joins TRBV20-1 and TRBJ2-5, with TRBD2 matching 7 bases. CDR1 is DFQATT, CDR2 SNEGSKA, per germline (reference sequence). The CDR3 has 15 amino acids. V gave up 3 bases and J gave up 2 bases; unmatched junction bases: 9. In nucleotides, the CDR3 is TGCAGTGCTAGTTCCGGAGTGGGAGGGCAAGAGACCCAGTACTTC. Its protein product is CSASSGVGGQETQYF.

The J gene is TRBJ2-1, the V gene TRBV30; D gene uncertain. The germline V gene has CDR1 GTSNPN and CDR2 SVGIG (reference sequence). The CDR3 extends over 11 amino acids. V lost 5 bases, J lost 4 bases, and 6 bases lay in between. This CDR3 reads CAWDSYNEQFF. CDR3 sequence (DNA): TGTGCCTGGGACTCTTACAATGAGCAGTTCTTC. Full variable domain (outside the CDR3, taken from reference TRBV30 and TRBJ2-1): SQTIHQWPATLVQPVGSPLSLECTVEGTSNPNLYWYRQAAGRGLQLLFYSVGIGQISSEVPQNLSASRPQDRQFILSSKKLLLSDSGFYLCAWDSYNEQFFGPGTRLTVL.

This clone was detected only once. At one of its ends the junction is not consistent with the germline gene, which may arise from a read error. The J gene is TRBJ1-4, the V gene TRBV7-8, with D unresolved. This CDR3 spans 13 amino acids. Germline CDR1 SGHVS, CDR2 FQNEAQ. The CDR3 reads CASSLYSNEKLLF. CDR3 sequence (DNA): TGTGCCAGCAGCTTATACAGTAATGAAAAACTGCTTTTT.

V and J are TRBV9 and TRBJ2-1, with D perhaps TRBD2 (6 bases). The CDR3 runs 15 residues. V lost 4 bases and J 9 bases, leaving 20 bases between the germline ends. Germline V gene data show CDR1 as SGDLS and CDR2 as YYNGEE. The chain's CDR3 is CASSPGGSGFGEQFF. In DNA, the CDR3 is TGTGCCAGCAGCCCTGGGGGGAGTGGGTTTGGTGAGCAGTTCTTC.

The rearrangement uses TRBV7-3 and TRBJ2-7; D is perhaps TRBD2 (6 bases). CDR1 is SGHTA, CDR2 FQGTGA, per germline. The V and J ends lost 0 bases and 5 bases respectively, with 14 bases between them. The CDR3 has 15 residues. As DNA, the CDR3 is TGTGCCAGCAGCTTAACCCGGCGAGGGAGGAACGAGCAGTACTTC. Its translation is CASSLTRRGRNEQYF. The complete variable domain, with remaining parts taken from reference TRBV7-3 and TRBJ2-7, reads GAGVSQTPSNKVTEKGKYVELRCDPISGHTALYWYRQSLGQGPEFLIYFQGTGAADDSGLPNDRFFAVRPEGSVSTLKIQRTERGDSAVYLCASSLTRRGRNEQYFGPGTRLTVT.

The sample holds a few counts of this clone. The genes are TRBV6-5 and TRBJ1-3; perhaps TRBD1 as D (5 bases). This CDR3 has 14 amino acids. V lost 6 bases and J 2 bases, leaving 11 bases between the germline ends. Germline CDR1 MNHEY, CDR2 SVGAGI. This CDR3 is CASRTAGAGNTIYF. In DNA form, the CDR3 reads TGTGCCAGCAGGACCGCGGGGGCTGGAAACACCATATATTTT.